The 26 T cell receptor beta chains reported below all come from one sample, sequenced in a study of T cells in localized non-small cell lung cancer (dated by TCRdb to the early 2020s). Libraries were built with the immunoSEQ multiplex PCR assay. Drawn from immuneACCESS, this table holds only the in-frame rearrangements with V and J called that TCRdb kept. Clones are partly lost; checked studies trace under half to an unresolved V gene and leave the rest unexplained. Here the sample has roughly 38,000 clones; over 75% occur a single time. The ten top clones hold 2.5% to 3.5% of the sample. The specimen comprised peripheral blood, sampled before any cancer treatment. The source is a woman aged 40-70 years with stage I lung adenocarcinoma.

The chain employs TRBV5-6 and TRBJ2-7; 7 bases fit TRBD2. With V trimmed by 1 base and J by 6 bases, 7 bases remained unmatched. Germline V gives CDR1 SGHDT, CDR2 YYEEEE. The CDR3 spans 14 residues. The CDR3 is CASSLNGRKLEQYF. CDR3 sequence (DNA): TGTGCCAGCAGCTTGAACGGGAGGAAGCTCGAGCAGTACTTC.

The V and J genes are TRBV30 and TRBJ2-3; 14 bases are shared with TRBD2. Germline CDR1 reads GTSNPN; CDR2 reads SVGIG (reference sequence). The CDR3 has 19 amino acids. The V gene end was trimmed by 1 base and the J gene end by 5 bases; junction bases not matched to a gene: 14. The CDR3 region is CAWSARTSGRIWPRDTQYF. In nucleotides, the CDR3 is TGTGCCTGGAGTGCCCGGACTAGCGGGAGGATATGGCCTCGAGATACGCAGTATTTT.

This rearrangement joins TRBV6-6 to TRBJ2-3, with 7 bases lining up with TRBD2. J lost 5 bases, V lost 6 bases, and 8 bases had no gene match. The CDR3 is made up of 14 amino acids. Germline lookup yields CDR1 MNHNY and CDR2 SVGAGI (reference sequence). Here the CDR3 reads CASREAGAVDTQYF. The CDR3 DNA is TGTGCCAGCAGAGAGGCGGGAGCGGTAGATACGCAGTATTTT.

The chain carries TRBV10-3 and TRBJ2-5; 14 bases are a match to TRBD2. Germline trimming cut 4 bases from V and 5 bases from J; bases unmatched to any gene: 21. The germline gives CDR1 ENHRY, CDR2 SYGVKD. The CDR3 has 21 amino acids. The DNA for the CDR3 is TGTGCCATCAGTGGAGATATGGGGGCTCCGACTAGCGGGAGGGCGGTGGAGACCCAGTACTTC. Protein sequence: CAISGDMGAPTSGRAVETQYF.

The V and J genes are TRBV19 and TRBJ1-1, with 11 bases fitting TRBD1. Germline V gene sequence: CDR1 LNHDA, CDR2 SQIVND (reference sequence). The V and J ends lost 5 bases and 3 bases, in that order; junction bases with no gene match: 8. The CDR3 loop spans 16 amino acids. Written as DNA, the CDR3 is TGTGCCAGTAGTTTTTGGACAGGGGGCAGCGACACTGAAGCTTTCTTT. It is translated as CASSFWTGGSDTEAFF.

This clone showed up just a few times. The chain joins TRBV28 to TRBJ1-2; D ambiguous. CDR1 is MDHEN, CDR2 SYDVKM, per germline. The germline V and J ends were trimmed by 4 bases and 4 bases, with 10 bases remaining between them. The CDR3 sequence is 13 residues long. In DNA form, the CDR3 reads TGTGCCAGCAGTTCCCCAGCCTCCTATGGCTACACCTTC. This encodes CASSSPASYGYTF.

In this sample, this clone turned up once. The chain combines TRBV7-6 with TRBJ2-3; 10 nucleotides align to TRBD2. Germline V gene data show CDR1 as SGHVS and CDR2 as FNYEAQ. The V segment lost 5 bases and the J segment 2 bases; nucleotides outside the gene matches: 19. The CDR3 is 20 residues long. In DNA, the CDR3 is TGTGCCAGCAGCATACCGGGACGTATAGGACTAGCGGAGATCACAGATACGCAGTATTTT. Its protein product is CASSIPGRIGLAEITDTQYF. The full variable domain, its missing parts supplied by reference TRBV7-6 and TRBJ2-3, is GAGVSQSPRYKVTKRGQDVALRCDPISGHVSLYWYRQALGQGPEFLTYFNYEAQQDKSGLPNDRFSAERPEGSISTLTIQRTEQRDSAMYRCASSIPGRIGLAEITDTQYFGPGTRLTVL.

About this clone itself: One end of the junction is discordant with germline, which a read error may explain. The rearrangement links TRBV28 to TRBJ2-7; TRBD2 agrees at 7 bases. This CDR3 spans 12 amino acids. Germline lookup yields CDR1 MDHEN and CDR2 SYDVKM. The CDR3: CASNSGGVLVSF. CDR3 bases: TGTGCCAGCAATTCTGGGGGGGTCCTCGTTAGCTTC. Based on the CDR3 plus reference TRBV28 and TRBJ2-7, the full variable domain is DVKVTQSSRYLVKRTGEKVFLECVQDMDHENMFWYRQDPGLGLRLIYFSYDVKMKEKGDIPEGYSVSREKKERFSLILESASTNQTSMYLCASNSGGVLVSFGPGTRLTVT.

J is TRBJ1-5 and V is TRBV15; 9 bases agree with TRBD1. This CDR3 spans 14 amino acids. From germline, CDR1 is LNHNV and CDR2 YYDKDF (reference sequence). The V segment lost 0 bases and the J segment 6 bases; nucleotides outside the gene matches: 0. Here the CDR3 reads CATSRETGGQPQHF. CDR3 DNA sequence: TGTGCCACCAGCAGAGAGACAGGGGGTCAGCCCCAGCATTTT.

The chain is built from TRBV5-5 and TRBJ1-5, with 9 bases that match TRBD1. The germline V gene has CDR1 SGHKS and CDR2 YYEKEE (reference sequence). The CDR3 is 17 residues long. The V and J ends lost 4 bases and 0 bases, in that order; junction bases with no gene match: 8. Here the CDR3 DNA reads TGTGCCAGCAGCGGCGGGACAGGGTCCTATAGCAATCAGCCCCAGCATTTT. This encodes CASSGGTGSYSNQPQHF.

In nucleotides, the CDR3 is TGTGCCAGCAGTGCCCGACTAGCGGGACGGGGAAATGAGCAGTTCTTC. It specifies CASSARLAGRGNEQFF. The chain joins TRBV6-4 to TRBJ2-1; 11 bases agree with TRBD2. The CDR3 runs to 16 residues. Germline CDR1 is MRHNA and CDR2 is SNTAGT. Trimming took 4 bases from V and 7 from J; bases not matched to a gene: 9.

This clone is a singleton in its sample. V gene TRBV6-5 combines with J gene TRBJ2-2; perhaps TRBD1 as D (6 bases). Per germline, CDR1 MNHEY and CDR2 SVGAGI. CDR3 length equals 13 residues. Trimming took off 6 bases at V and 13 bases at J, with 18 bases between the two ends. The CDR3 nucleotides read TGTGCCAGCAGGAGGACCCCGACAGGAGGGCTGTTTTTT. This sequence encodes CASRRTPTGGLFF.

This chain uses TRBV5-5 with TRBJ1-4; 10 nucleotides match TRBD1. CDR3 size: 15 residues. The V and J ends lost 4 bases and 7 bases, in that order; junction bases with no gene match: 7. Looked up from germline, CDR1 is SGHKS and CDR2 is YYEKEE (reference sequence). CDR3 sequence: CASSLTGGAGEKLFF. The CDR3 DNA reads TGTGCCAGCAGCCTGACAGGGGGCGCGGGTGAAAAACTGTTTTTT.

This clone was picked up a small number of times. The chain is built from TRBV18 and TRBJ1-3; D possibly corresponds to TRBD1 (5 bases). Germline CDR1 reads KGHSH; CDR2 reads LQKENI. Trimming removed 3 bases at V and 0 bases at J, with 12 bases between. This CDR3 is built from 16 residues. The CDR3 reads CASSPGTYSSGNTIYF. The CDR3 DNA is TGTGCCAGCTCACCCGGGACGTATAGCTCTGGAAACACCATATATTTT.

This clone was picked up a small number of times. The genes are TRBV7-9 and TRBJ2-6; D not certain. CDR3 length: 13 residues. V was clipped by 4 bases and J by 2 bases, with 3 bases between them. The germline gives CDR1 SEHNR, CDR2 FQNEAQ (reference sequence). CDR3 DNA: TGTGCCAGCAGCTACCCTGGGGCCAACGTCCTGACTTTC. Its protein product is CASSYPGANVLTF. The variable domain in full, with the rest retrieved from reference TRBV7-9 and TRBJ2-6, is DTGVSQNPRHKITKRGQNVTFRCDPISEHNRLYWYRQTLGQGPEFLTYFQNEAQLEKSRLLSDRFSAERPKGSFSTLEIQRTEQGDSAMYLCASSYPGANVLTFGAGSRLTVL.

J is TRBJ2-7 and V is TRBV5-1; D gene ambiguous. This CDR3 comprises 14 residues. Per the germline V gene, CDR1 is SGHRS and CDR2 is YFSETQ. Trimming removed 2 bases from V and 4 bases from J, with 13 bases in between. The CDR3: CASSFWQDGYEQYF. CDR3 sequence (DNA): TGCGCCAGCAGCTTCTGGCAGGACGGATACGAGCAGTACTTC.

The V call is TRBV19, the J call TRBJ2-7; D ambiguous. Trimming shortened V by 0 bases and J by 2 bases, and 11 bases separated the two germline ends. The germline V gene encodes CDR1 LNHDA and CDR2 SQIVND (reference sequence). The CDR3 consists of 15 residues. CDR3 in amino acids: CASSIDTGRTYEQYF. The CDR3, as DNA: TGTGCCAGTAGTATAGACACGGGTAGAACCTACGAGCAGTACTTC.

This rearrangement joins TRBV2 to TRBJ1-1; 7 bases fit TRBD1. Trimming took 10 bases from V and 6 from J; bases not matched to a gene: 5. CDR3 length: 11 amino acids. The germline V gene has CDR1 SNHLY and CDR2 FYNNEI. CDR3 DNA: TGTGCCATACGCGACAGGGCTGAAGCTTTCTTT. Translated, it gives CAIRDRAEAFF.

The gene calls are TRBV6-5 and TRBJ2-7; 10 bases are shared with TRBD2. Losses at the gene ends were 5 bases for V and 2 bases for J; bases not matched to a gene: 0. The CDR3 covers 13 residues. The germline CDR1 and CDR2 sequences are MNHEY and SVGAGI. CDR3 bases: TGTGCCAGCAGTAGCGGGAGGGCCTACGAGCAGTACTTC. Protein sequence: CASSSGRAYEQYF.

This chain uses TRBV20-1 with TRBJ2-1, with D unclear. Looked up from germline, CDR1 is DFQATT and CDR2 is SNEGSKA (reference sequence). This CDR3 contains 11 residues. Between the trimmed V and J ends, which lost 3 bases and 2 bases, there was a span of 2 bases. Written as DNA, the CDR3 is TGCAGTGCTAGGCCCTACAATGAGCAGTTCTTC. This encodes CSARPYNEQFF.

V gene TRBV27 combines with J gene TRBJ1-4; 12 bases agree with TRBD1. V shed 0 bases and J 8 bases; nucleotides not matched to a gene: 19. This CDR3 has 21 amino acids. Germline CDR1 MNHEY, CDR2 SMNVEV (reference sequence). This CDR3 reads CASSLSALRPGQGARGEKLFF. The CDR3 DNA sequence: TGTGCCAGCAGTTTATCCGCGCTGAGACCGGGACAGGGGGCGAGAGGGGAAAAACTGTTTTTT.

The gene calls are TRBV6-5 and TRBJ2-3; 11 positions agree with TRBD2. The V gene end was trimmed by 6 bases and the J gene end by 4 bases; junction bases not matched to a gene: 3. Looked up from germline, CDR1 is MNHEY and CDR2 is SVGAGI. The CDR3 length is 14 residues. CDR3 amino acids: CASSLLAGADTQYF. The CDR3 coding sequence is TGTGCCAGCAGCCTACTAGCGGGAGCAGATACGCAGTATTTT.

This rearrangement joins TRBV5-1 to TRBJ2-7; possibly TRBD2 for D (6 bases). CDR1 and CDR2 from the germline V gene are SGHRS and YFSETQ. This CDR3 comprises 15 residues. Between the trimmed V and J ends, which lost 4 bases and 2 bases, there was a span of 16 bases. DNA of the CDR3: TGCGCCAGCAGCCCTTATGGAGGGCAACCCTACGAGCAGTACTTC. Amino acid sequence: CASSPYGGQPYEQYF.

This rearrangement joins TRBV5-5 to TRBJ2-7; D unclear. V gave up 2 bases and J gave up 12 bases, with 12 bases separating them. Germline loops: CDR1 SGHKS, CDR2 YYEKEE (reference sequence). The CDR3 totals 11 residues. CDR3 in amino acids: CASSLGRVGYF. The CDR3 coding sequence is TGTGCCAGCAGCTTAGGCCGGGTGGGGTACTTC.

CDR3 amino acids: CASSPRPVVSNQPQHF. The CDR3 nucleotides read TGTGCCAGCAGCCCTCGTCCAGTCGTTAGCAATCAGCCCCAGCATTTT. J is TRBJ1-5 and V is TRBV5-8; D not certain. CDR1 and CDR2 from the germline V gene are SGHTS and YDEGEE. This CDR3 comprises 16 residues. V was clipped by 4 bases and J by 0 bases, with 14 bases between them.

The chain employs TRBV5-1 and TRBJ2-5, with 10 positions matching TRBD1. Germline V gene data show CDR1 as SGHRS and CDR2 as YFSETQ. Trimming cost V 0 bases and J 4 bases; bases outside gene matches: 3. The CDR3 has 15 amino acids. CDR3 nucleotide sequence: TGCGCCAGCAGCTTGGTTGGGGACAGGGGAGAGACCCAGTACTTC. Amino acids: CASSLVGDRGETQYF.